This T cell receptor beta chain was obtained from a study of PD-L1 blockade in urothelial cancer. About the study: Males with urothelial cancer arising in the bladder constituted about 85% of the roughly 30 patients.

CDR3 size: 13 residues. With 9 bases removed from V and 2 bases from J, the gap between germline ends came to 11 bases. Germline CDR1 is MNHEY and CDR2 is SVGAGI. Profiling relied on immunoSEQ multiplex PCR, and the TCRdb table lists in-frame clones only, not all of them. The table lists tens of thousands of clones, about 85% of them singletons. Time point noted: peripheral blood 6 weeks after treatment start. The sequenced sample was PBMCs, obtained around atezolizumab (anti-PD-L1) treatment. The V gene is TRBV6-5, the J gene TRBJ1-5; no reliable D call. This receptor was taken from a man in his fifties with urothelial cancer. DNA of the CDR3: TGTGCCAGTCAATCTCAGGGCAATCAGCCCCAGCATTTT. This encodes CASQSQGNQPQHF.